The 32 T cell receptor beta chains reported below all come from one sample, sequenced in a study of vaccination effects on CD4 cells after COVID-19. Using immunoSEQ multiplex PCR, the repertoire was profiled, and TCRdb retains in-frame clones only, with some absent. The table shows about 47,000 clones, with 76% occurring only once. These receptors' targets are unknown. Upon completion of approximately ten days in culture, CD4+ T cells were isolated. The specimen comprised CD4+ T cells from PBMCs cultured without peptide, sampled before COVID-19 vaccination. The receptor set was obtained from a human donor who had a prior SARS-CoV-2 infection.

The chain combines TRBV5-1 with TRBJ1-1; D is uncertain. V gave up 2 bases and J gave up 2 bases, with 7 bases separating them. The germline CDR1 and CDR2 sequences are SGHRS and YFSETQ. The CDR3 is 13 amino acids. The CDR3 spells CASSFDTNTEAFF. In DNA form, the CDR3 reads TGCGCCAGCAGCTTTGACACCAACACTGAAGCTTTCTTT.

This clone showed up just once. The rearrangement uses TRBV21-1 and TRBJ2-1. TRBV21-1 is annotated as a pseudogene. The CDR3 spans 16 residues. The CDR3 spells CASNHPGWGSYNEQFF. For the CDR3, the DNA is TGTGCCAGCAACCACCCCGGGTGGGGCTCCTACAATGAGCAGTTCTTC.

This clone was seen more than once but under ten times. The chain has TRBV12-3 or TRBV12-4 and TRBJ2-1; D is undetermined. The length of the CDR3 is 13 residues. V was clipped by 5 bases and J by 4 bases, with 9 bases between them. The CDR3 bases are TGTGCCAGCAGTAAGGGAAGGTACAATGAGCAGTTCTTC. This codes for CASSKGRYNEQFF.

A few counts support this clone. The chain combines TRBV3-1 (or the pseudogene TRBV3-2) with TRBJ1-4, with D uncertain. The CDR3 runs to 14 residues. The germline gives CDR1 LGHDT, CDR2 YNNKEL (reference sequence). Between the trimmed V and J ends, which lost 5 bases and 12 bases, there was a span of 19 bases. CDR3 residues: CASSATWADGELFF. The DNA for the CDR3 is TGTGCCAGCAGCGCGACCTGGGCCGATGGCGAACTGTTTTTT.

The chain has TRBV7-9 and TRBJ2-7, with D maybe TRBD1 (6 bases). V gave up 5 bases and J gave up 12 bases, with 32 bases separating them. The CDR3 has 17 residues. CDR1 is SEHNR, CDR2 FQNEAQ, per germline (reference sequence). The CDR3 spells CASSPSPGDMRATRGYF. In DNA, the CDR3 is TGTGCCAGCAGCCCCTCTCCCGGGGACATGAGGGCCACCCGGGGGTACTTC. The variable domain in full, completed from reference TRBV7-9 and TRBJ2-7, reads DTGVSQNPRHKITKRGQNVTFRCDPISEHNRLYWYRQTLGQGPEFLTYFQNEAQLEKSRLLSDRFSAERPKGSFSTLEIQRTEQGDSAMYLCASSPSPGDMRATRGYFGPGTRLTVT.

DNA of the CDR3: TGCGCCAGCGGAGGGACATTCTACGAGCAGTACTTC. This translates into CASGGTFYEQYF. The chain is built from TRBV5-1 and TRBJ2-7; D is possibly TRBD1 or TRBD2 (6 bases each). Between the trimmed V and J ends, which lost 7 bases and 3 bases, there was a span of 11 bases. Germline assignment: CDR1 SGHRS and CDR2 YFSETQ. The CDR3 is 12 residues long. Full variable domain (rest looked up from reference TRBV5-1 and TRBJ2-7): KAGVTQTPRYLIKTRGQQVTLSCSPISGHRSVSWYQQTPGQGLQFLFEYFSETQRNKGNFPGRFSGRQFSNSRSEMNVSTLELGDSALYLCASGGTFYEQYFGPGTRLTVT.

This sequence joins TRBV4-2 and TRBJ2-5; 8 bases line up with TRBD2. Germline V CDR1 and CDR2: LGHNA, YNFKEQ. The CDR3 covers 16 residues. Trimming at V came to 4 bases and at J to 5 bases, leaving 12 bases not matched to a gene. CDR3 nucleotide sequence: TGTGCCAGCAGCCCTCTCCCAGCGGGAGTCGGGGAGACCCAGTACTTC. Translating gives CASSPLPAGVGETQYF.

V is TRBV19 and J is TRBJ2-1; 14 nucleotides line up with TRBD2. V was clipped by 3 bases and J by 4 bases; unmatched bases: 2. CDR1 is LNHDA, CDR2 SQIVND, per germline (reference sequence). The CDR3 consists of 16 residues. The CDR3 DNA reads as TGTGCCAGTAGTATTCGGACTAGCGGGGGGTACAATGAGCAGTTCTTC. Protein sequence: CASSIRTSGGYNEQFF.

This chain connects TRBV7-2 to TRBJ2-1; 7 nucleotides agree with TRBD2. In germline, CDR1 is SGHTA, CDR2 FQGNSA. The V segment lost 11 bases and the J segment 1 base; nucleotides outside the gene matches: 8. CDR3 length equals 14 residues. CDR3 sequence reads: CALERGGSYNEQFF. DNA for the CDR3: TGTGCCCTGGAGCGGGGTGGGTCCTACAATGAGCAGTTCTTC.

The chain uses TRBV6-5 and TRBJ2-7; 10 bases agree with TRBD2. The CDR3 is made up of 15 amino acids. J gave up 2 bases and V 2 bases, and 3 bases lay outside the gene matches. Germline loops: CDR1 MNHEY, CDR2 SVGAGI. The CDR3 sequence is CASSYRLAGTYEQYF. The CDR3 DNA reads TGTGCCAGCAGTTACCGACTAGCGGGTACCTACGAGCAGTACTTC.

This rearrangement joins TRBV10-3 to TRBJ1-5; 7 bases map to TRBD1. CDR3 length: 14 amino acids. Germline V gene data show CDR1 as ENHRY and CDR2 as SYGVKD. V dropped 3 bases and J dropped 3; count of bases not matched to a gene: 2. The chain's CDR3 is CAISEGQANQPQHF. The CDR3 nucleotides are TGTGCCATCAGTGAAGGACAGGCCAATCAGCCCCAGCATTTT.

In its sample, this clone was seen a few times. V usage is TRBV11-3 and J usage is TRBJ1-1; 9 bases line up with TRBD1. Trimming removed 6 bases from V and 1 base from J; junction bases left unmatched: 3. Germline V gives CDR1 SGHNT, CDR2 YENEEA. The CDR3 has 14 amino acids. CDR3 DNA: TGTGCCAGCAGTCTACAGGGGGCGAACACTGAAGCTTTCTTT. Translating gives CASSLQGANTEAFF. Together with reference TRBV11-3 and TRBJ1-1, the CDR3 gives the full variable domain: EAGVVQSPRYKIIEKKQPVAFWCNPISGHNTLYWYLQNLGQGPELLIRYENEEAVDDSQLPKDRFSAERLKGVDSTLKIQPAELGDSAVYLCASSLQGANTEAFFGQGTRLTVV.

In this sample, this clone turned up a few times. This chain uses TRBV7-9 with TRBJ2-1; D remains ambiguous. There are 12 residues in the CDR3. Germline CDR1 and CDR2: SEHNR and FQNEAQ (reference sequence). With 1 base removed from V and 5 bases from J, the gap between germline ends came to 3 bases. CDR3 bases: TGTGCCAGCAGCTTAGGGAACAATGAGCAGTTCTTC. It yields the protein CASSLGNNEQFF. The entire variable domain, with the rest obtained from reference TRBV7-9 and TRBJ2-1, is as follows: DTGVSQNPRHKITKRGQNVTFRCDPISEHNRLYWYRQTLGQGPEFLTYFQNEAQLEKSRLLSDRFSAERPKGSFSTLEIQRTEQGDSAMYLCASSLGNNEQFFGPGTRLTVL.

In its sample, this clone was seen a few times. The CDR3 DNA reads TGCGCCAGCAGACCGGGACAGGGAATTCCTGGGGCTTTCTTT. Its protein product is CASRPGQGIPGAFF. This sequence joins TRBV5-1 and TRBJ1-1, with 9 bases identical to TRBD1. The CDR3 consists of 14 residues. Germline assignment: CDR1 SGHRS and CDR2 YFSETQ. Unmatched junction bases numbered 13, after V lost 5 bases and J lost 11 bases.

This clone has a single count. This chain connects TRBV28 to TRBJ2-7; possibly TRBD2 for D (5 bases). The CDR3 length is 11 residues. V lost 5 bases and J lost 4, with 6 bases in between. CDR1 is MDHEN and CDR2 is SYDVKM in the germline V gene. CDR3 coding DNA: TGTGCCAGCAGTCAGCGGTACGAGCAGTACTTC. Translation gives CASSQRYEQYF.

V is TRBV5-1 and J is TRBJ1-2; TRBD1 might be the D (5 bases). CDR1 SGHRS and CDR2 YFSETQ come from the germline V gene. This CDR3 is 18 amino acids long. V lost 1 base and J 0 bases, leaving 19 bases between the germline ends. CDR3 amino acids: CASSLTGHLNVPNYGYTF. The CDR3 nucleotides read TGCGCCAGCAGCTTGACGGGGCACCTTAACGTTCCTAACTATGGCTACACCTTC.

The rearrangement joins TRBV4-3 to TRBJ2-6, with D hard to call. This CDR3 comprises 18 residues. CDR1 is LGHNA, CDR2 YSLEER, per germline. V lost 0 bases and J 0 bases, leaving 12 bases between the germline ends. The CDR3 protein is CASSQEPAGPSGANVLTF. In DNA, the CDR3 is TGCGCCAGCAGCCAAGAACCCGCAGGACCCTCTGGGGCCAACGTCCTGACTTTC.

This clone was seen a handful of times. The chain carries TRBV30 and TRBJ1-5; D possibly corresponds to TRBD1 (5 bases). This CDR3 region has 13 residues. The germline CDR1 and CDR2 sequences are GTSNPN and SVGIG (reference sequence). The V and J ends lost 0 bases and 6 bases respectively, with 9 bases between them. CDR3 nucleotide sequence: TGTGCCTGGAGTGTACGGGGGGGTCAGCCCCAGCATTTT. As protein: CAWSVRGGQPQHF.

Here the CDR3 reads CASRAFGTGNTGELFF. The CDR3 DNA follows: TGCGCCAGCAGGGCGTTTGGGACGGGGAACACCGGGGAGCTGTTTTTT. The chain has TRBV5-1 and TRBJ2-2, with D perhaps given as TRBD1 or TRBD2 (5 bases each). Germline values: CDR1 SGHRS, CDR2 YFSETQ. The CDR3 is 16 residues long. V lost 5 bases and J 1 base, leaving 15 bases between the germline ends.

This clone was recorded only once. The gene calls are TRBV7-2 and TRBJ1-5; 8 nucleotides align to TRBD1. The CDR3 spans 16 residues. Losses at the gene ends were 4 bases for V and 7 bases for J; bases not matched to a gene: 12. Germline assignment: CDR1 SGHTA and CDR2 FQGNSA. The DNA for the CDR3 is TGTGCCAGCAGCTCGCAGCACCGACAGGGGAGGCAGCCCCAGCATTTT. Amino acids: CASSSQHRQGRQPQHF.

The chain links TRBV9 to TRBJ2-5; no definite D call. Germline assignment: CDR1 SGDLS and CDR2 YYNGEE. The CDR3 is made up of 13 amino acids. Between the trimmed V and J ends, which lost 1 base and 0 bases, there was a span of 4 bases. CDR3 protein: CASSVQNQETQYF. CDR3 in DNA: TGTGCCAGCAGCGTACAAAACCAAGAGACCCAGTACTTC.

The chain links TRBV3-1 (or the pseudogene TRBV3-2) to TRBJ2-7; D remains unclear. Trimming left V 1 base short and J 3 bases short, with 4 bases between. The CDR3 has 12 residues. Germline V gene data show CDR1 as LGHDT and CDR2 as YNNKEL (reference sequence). The CDR3: CASSQGVYEQYF. The CDR3 DNA reads TGTGCCAGCAGCCAAGGAGTCTACGAGCAGTACTTC.

V is TRBV5-8 and J is TRBJ1-4; TRBD1 matches at 9 bases. This CDR3 has 17 residues. The junction had 11 bases not matched to a gene; V was cut back by 0 bases and J by 8 bases. Per germline, CDR1 SGHTS and CDR2 YDEGEE. CDR3 nucleotides: TGTGCCAGCAGCTTGGGGACAGGGGTTCGATTAGGGGAAAAACTGTTTTTT. Encoded protein: CASSLGTGVRLGEKLFF. Full variable domain (missing parts from reference TRBV5-8 and TRBJ1-4): EAGVTQSPTHLIKTRGQQATLRCSPISGHTSVYWYQQALGLGLQFLLWYDEGEERNRGNFPPRFSGRQFPNYSSELNVNALELEDSALYLCASSLGTGVRLGEKLFFGSGTQLSVL.

This sequence joins TRBV20-1 and TRBJ2-1; D not resolved. With 6 bases removed from V and 4 bases from J, the gap between germline ends came to 4 bases. This CDR3 comprises 10 residues. The germline gives CDR1 DFQATT, CDR2 SNEGSKA (reference sequence). CDR3 sequence reads: CSALYNEQFF. DNA for the CDR3: TGCAGTGCCCTATACAATGAGCAGTTCTTC.

CDR3 nucleotide sequence: TGCAGTGCTAGTTTTAGCGGGCGCCGCACAGATACGCAGTATTTT. Translated, it gives CSASFSGRRTDTQYF. The rearrangement uses TRBV20-1 and TRBJ2-3; 7 bases match TRBD2. CDR1 is DFQATT, CDR2 SNEGSKA, per germline (reference sequence). This CDR3 spans 15 amino acids. V trimming: 3 bases; J trimming: 1 base; junction bases outside the gene matches: 7.

The rearrangement links TRBV18 to TRBJ1-2, with 7 bases lining up with TRBD1. The germline V gene has CDR1 KGHSH and CDR2 LQKENI. CDR3 size: 17 residues. The ends lost 1 base at V and 8 bases at J; junction bases unmatched: 16. For the CDR3, the DNA is TGTGCCAGCTCACCACGGGAGGCTAGACAGGGATCGACCGGCTACACCTTC. Translation: CASSPREARQGSTGYTF.

The chain employs TRBV4-2 and TRBJ1-5; no definite D call. V was shortened by 2 bases and J by 2 bases, with 13 bases between the two germline ends. The CDR3 totals 16 residues. Germline V CDR1 and CDR2: LGHNA, YNFKEQ. CDR3 loop: CASSQRGGDGNQPQHF. Written as DNA, the CDR3 is TGTGCCAGCAGCCAAAGAGGCGGCGATGGCAATCAGCCCCAGCATTTT.

This rearrangement joins TRBV6-1 to TRBJ1-1; the D is unclear. CDR1 is MNHNS, CDR2 SASEGT, per germline. Between the trimmed V and J ends, which lost 3 bases and 1 base, there was a span of 6 bases. This CDR3 comprises 13 residues. The CDR3 loop reads CASSDGQNTEAFF. CDR3 sequence (DNA): TGTGCCAGCAGTGACGGCCAGAACACTGAAGCTTTCTTT.

The gene calls are TRBV27 and TRBJ2-7; the D gene is possibly TRBD1 (5 bases). The CDR3 runs 15 residues. V dropped 1 base and J dropped 2 bases, with 12 bases sitting between them. Per germline, CDR1 MNHEY and CDR2 SMNVEV (reference sequence). The CDR3 bases are TGTGCCAGCAGTTTATTCCAGGGTCGCGCCTACGAGCAGTACTTC. This translates into CASSLFQGRAYEQYF.

The V and J genes are TRBV18 and TRBJ2-7; weak D call: TRBD1 (6 bases). V was shortened by 3 bases and J by 2 bases, with 11 bases between the two germline ends. CDR3 size: 14 residues. Germline V gene data show CDR1 as KGHSH and CDR2 as LQKENI. In nucleotides, the CDR3 is TGTGCCAGCTCACCCCCACAGGGCCCCTACGAGCAGTACTTC. It encodes CASSPPQGPYEQYF.

The V and J genes are TRBV2 and TRBJ1-5, with D perhaps TRBD1 (5 bases). Germline values: CDR1 SNHLY, CDR2 FYNNEI. Trimming took off 4 bases at V and 1 base at J, with 8 bases between the two ends. CDR3 length: 14 amino acids. The CDR3 spells CASSVQVSNQPQHF. The CDR3 DNA follows: TGTGCCAGCAGTGTACAGGTGAGCAATCAGCCCCAGCATTTT.

This clone appeared a single time. The chain is built from TRBV4-3 and TRBJ2-1, with 14 bases identical to TRBD2. The CDR3 spans 18 residues. Trimming at V came to 0 bases and at J to 8 bases, leaving 9 bases not matched to a gene. CDR1 is LGHNA and CDR2 is YSLEER in the germline V gene. CDR3 protein: CASSQEGTSGRRFYEQFF. CDR3 DNA: TGCGCCAGCAGCCAAGAAGGGACTAGCGGGAGAAGGTTCTATGAGCAGTTCTTC.